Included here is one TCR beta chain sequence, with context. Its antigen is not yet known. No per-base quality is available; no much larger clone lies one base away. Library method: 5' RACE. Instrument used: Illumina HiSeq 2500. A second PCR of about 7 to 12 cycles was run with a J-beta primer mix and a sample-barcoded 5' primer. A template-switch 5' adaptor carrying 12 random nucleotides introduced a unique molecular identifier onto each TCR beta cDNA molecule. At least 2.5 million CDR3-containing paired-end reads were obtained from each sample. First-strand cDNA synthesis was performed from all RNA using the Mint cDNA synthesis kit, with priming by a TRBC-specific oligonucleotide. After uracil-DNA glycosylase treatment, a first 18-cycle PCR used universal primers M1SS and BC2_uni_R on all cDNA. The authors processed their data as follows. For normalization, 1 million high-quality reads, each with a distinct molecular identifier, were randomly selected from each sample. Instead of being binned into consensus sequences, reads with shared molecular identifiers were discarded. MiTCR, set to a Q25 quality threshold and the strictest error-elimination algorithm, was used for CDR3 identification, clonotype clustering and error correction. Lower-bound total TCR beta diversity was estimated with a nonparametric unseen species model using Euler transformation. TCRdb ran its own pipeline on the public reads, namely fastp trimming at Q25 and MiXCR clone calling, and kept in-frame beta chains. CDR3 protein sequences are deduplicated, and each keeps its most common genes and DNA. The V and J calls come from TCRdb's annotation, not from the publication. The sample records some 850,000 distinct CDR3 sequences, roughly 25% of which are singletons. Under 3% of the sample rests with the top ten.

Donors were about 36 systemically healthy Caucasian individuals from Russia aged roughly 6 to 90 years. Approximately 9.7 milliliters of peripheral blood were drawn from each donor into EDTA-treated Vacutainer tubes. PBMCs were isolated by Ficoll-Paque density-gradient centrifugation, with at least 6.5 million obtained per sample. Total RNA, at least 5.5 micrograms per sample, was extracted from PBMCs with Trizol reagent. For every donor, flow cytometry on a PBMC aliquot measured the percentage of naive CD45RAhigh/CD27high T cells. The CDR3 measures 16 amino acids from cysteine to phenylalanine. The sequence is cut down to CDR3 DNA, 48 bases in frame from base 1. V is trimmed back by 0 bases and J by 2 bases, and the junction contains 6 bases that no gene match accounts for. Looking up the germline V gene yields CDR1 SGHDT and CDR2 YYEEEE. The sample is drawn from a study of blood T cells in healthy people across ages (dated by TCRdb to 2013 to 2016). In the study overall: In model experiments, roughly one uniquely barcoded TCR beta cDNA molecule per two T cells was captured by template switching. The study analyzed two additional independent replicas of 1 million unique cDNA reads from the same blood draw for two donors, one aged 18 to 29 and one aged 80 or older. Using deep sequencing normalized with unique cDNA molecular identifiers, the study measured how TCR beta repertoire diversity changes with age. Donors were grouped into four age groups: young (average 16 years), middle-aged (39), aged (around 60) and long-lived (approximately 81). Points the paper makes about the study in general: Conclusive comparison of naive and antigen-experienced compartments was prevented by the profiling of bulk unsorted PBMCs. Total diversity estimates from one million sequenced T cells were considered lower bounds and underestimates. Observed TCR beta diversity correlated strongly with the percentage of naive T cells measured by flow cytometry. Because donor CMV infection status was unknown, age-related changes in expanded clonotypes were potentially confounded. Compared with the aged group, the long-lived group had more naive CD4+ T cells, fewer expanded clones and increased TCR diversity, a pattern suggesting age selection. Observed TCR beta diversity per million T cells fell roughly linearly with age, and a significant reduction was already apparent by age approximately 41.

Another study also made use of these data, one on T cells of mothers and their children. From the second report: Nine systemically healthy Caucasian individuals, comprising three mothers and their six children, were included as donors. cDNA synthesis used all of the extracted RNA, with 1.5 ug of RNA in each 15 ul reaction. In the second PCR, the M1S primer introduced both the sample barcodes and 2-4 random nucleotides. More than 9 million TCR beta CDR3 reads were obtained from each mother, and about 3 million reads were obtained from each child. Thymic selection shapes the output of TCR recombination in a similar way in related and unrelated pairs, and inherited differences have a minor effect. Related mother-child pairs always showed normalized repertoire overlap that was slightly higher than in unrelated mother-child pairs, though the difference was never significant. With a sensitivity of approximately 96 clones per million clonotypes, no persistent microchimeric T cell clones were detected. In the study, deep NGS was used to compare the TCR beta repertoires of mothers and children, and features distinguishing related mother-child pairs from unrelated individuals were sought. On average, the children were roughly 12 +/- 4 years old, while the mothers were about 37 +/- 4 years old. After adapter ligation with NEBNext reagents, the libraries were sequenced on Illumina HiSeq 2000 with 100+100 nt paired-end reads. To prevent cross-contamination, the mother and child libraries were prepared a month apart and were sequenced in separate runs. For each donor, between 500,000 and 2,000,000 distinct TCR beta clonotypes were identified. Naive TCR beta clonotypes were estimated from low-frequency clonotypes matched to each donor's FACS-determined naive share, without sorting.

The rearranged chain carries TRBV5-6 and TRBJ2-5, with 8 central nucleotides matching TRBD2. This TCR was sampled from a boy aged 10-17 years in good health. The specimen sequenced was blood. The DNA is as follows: TGTGCCAGCAGCTTGGACCCAGCGGGGGAGCAAGAGACCCAGTACTTC. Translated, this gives CASSLDPAGEQETQYF.